This T cell receptor (beta chain) comes out of a study of OX40 agonist ivuxolimab in advanced cancers. On the study more broadly: A partial response was reached by three patients: one with hepatocellular carcinoma and two with cutaneous melanoma.

Regarding the study as a whole: Researchers report that CD8+ T cells had, on average, more expanded clones than CD4+. Some of the lowest clonal expansion was seen in partial responders at 0.1-3.0 mg/kg.

Sequencing was performed with immunoSEQ multiplex PCR; in TCRdb, only in-frame clones are kept and a portion is missing. Altogether about 79,000 clones are present, over 75% being singletons, with the ten largest covering 3.5% to 6%. Regarding this clone: The antigen is undetermined.

The clonotype was recovered from an adult with an advanced solid tumor such as melanoma, head and neck, liver or kidney cancer. Source: CD4+ or CD8+ T cells sorted from blood, taken in a trial of the OX40 agonist ivuxolimab.

CDR3 coding DNA: TGTGCCATCAGCGGGACGACAGGAGGTTACAATGAGCAGTTCTTC. Its translation is CAISGTTGGYNEQFF. The V call is TRBV10-3, the J call TRBJ2-1, with D maybe TRBD1 (6 bases). The ends were cut back, 6 bases at V and 4 bases at J, with 16 bases in the middle. Germline V gene lookup returns CDR1 ENHRY and CDR2 SYGVKD. The CDR3 is 15 amino acids.